This entry lists 6 T cell receptor beta chains sequenced from one sample in a study of response to subunit inactivated influenza vaccine. TCRdb recomputed calls from the RT-PCR reads with MiXCR, one row per CDR3 protein. The sample contains over 150,000 distinct CDR3 sequences, under 15% of which appear only once. The starting material was CD8+ T cells sorted from PBMCs, obtained around 5 days after vaccination. The receptors shown here come from a man aged 45-65 years who received an inactivated influenza vaccine.

This clonotype was seen many times. The rearrangement joins TRBV30 to TRBJ2-7; D gene uncertain. Trimming removed 4 bases at V and 2 bases at J, with 15 bases between. The CDR3 contains 14 residues. CDR1 and CDR2 (germline): GTSNPN, SVGIG (reference sequence). Written as DNA, the CDR3 is TGTGCCTGGATACCGCTTCTTCCCCCCTACGAGCAGTACTTC. This gives the protein CAWIPLLPPYEQYF. Supplemented by reference TRBV30 and TRBJ2-7, the full variable domain reads SQTIHQWPATLVQPVGSPLSLECTVEGTSNPNLYWYRQAAGRGLQLLFYSVGIGQISSEVPQNLSASRPQDRQFILSSKKLLLSDSGFYLCAWIPLLPPYEQYFGPGTRLTVT.

The chain recombines TRBV28 with TRBJ2-1; no firm D call. This CDR3 contains 15 residues. CDR1 is MDHEN, CDR2 SYDVKM, per germline. V was pared by 2 bases and J by 4 bases, with 12 bases between. As DNA, the CDR3 is TGTGCCAGCAGTTTAGCGGCTATAGTATACAATGAGCAGTTCTTC. Its protein product is CASSLAAIVYNEQFF. Filled out from reference TRBV28 and TRBJ2-1, the complete variable domain reads DVKVTQSSRYLVKRTGEKVFLECVQDMDHENMFWYRQDPGLGLRLIYFSYDVKMKEKGDIPEGYSVSREKKERFSLILESASTNQTSMYLCASSLAAIVYNEQFFGPGTRLTVL.

This chain joins TRBV7-6 and TRBJ2-7, with D possibly TRBD2 on 7 matching bases. V lost 3 bases, J lost 2 bases, and 14 bases lay in between. The germline gives CDR1 SGHVS, CDR2 FNYEAQ. This CDR3 has 15 amino acids. DNA of the CDR3: TGTGCCAGCAGCTTGGGAGGGGACACTACCTACGAGCAGTACTTC. Translation: CASSLGGDTTYEQYF. Combining the CDR3 with reference TRBV7-6 and TRBJ2-7 gives the whole variable domain GAGVSQSPRYKVTKRGQDVALRCDPISGHVSLYWYRQALGQGPEFLTYFNYEAQQDKSGLPNDRFSAERPEGSISTLTIQRTEQRDSAMYRCASSLGGDTTYEQYFGPGTRLTVT.

This clonotype was seen more than once but under ten times. This chain joins TRBV28 and TRBJ1-1, with D perhaps matching TRBD1 (6 bases). The CDR3 covers 14 residues. Trimming stripped 3 bases from V and 1 base from J, with 9 bases between. CDR1 is MDHEN, CDR2 SYDVKM, per germline. CDR3 bases: TGTGCCAGCAGTTTGTGGGGACAGAACACTGAAGCTTTCTTT. This gives the protein CASSLWGQNTEAFF.

This sequence joins TRBV2 and TRBJ2-7, with D maybe TRBD2 (6 bases). This CDR3 comprises 15 residues. Germline V gene data show CDR1 as SNHLY and CDR2 as FYNNEI. Trimming stripped 3 bases from V and 2 bases from J, with 14 bases between. This chain's CDR3 is CASSDPVAVAYEQYF. CDR3 DNA sequence: TGTGCCAGCAGTGATCCGGTAGCGGTAGCCTACGAGCAGTACTTC.

A few counts support this clonotype. The chain has TRBV9 and TRBJ2-7; D tentatively fits TRBD1 or TRBD2 (6 bases each). The V gene lost 0 bases and the J gene lost 2 bases, with 12 bases spanning the gap. The CDR3 has 15 amino acids. Germline-derived CDR1 and CDR2 are SGDLS and YYNGEE. In DNA, the CDR3 is TGTGCCAGCAGCGTAGCCGCGGGACATGCCTACGAGCAGTACTTC. This sequence encodes CASSVAAGHAYEQYF. Complete variable domain (other parts from reference TRBV9 and TRBJ2-7): DSGVTQTPKHLITATGQRVTLRCSPRSGDLSVYWYQQSLDQGLQFLIQYYNGEERAKGNILERFSAQQFPDLHSELNLSSLELGDSALYFCASSVAAGHAYEQYFGPGTRLTVT.